Presented here are 12 T cell receptor beta chains from one specimen sequenced in a study of OX40 agonist ivuxolimab in advanced cancers. TCRdb's table, derived via immunoSEQ multiplex PCR, lists solely in-frame clones and lacks some. The data show tens of thousands of clones, roughly 90% seen once. This specimen was CD4+ or CD8+ T cells sorted from blood, taken in a trial of the OX40 agonist ivuxolimab. Receptors were obtained from an adult with an advanced solid tumor such as melanoma, head and neck, liver or kidney cancer.

V usage is TRBV5-1 and J usage is TRBJ1-2, with 7 bases that match TRBD1. V shed 0 bases, J shed 5 bases, and the junction held 19 bases outside the gene matches. The CDR3 totals 19 residues. In germline, CDR1 is SGHRS, CDR2 YFSETQ. The CDR3 loop reads CASSLEGPGTETISYGYTF. The DNA for the CDR3 is TGCGCCAGCAGCTTGGAGGGACCGGGGACAGAAACAATTTCTTATGGCTACACCTTC.

This chain uses TRBV7-9 with TRBJ2-7, with a tentative D call TRBD2 (5 bases). This CDR3 region has 13 residues. CDR1 and CDR2 from the germline V gene are SEHNR and FQNEAQ (reference sequence). V was shortened by 5 bases and J by 4 bases, with 12 bases between the two germline ends. Here the CDR3 reads CASSDGIQYEQYF. In DNA, the CDR3 is TGTGCCAGCAGCGACGGGATTCAATACGAGCAGTACTTC.

This clone was observed once. In DNA, the CDR3 is TGTGCCAGCAGTGGGAGGTCGACAGGGGCCGACTGGATTGAAAAACTGTTTTTT. Translated: CASSGRSTGADWIEKLFF. This chain connects TRBV6-4 to TRBJ1-4; TRBD1 agrees at 8 bases. CDR1 is MRHNA, CDR2 SNTAGT, per germline. CDR3 length: 18 amino acids. The trim removed 4 bases at V and 7 bases at J, leaving 17 bases unmatched.

The J gene is TRBJ1-1, the V gene TRBV5-1; 7 nucleotides line up with TRBD1. Germline loops: CDR1 SGHRS, CDR2 YFSETQ. CDR3 length: 15 residues. V trimming: 4 bases; J trimming: 5 bases; junction bases outside the gene matches: 11. The CDR3 DNA is TGCGCCAGCAGCGCAACAGGGGTAGGAAAGACTGAAGCTTTCTTT. Encoded protein: CASSATGVGKTEAFF.

CDR3: CASSWASEAFF. CDR3 DNA: TGTGCCAGCAGTTGGGCCTCTGAAGCTTTCTTT. V gene TRBV25-1 combines with J gene TRBJ1-1; D uncertain. CDR1 and CDR2 (germline): MGHDK, SYGVNS. CDR3 length: 11 amino acids. V was trimmed by 5 bases and J by 6 bases, leaving 7 bases between them.

This clone was counted between two and nine times. The V and J genes are TRBV9 and TRBJ1-1; D unresolved. The V end was cut by 0 bases, the J end by 7 bases, with 13 bases between. CDR1 and CDR2 (germline): SGDLS, YYNGEE. The CDR3 totals 14 residues. The CDR3 nucleotides are TGTGCCAGCAGCGTAGGGGGTGTGGACCGTGAAGCTTTCTTT. It is translated as CASSVGGVDREAFF.

The rearrangement links TRBV19 to TRBJ2-5; a weak D match, TRBD1 (6 bases). V was trimmed by 7 bases and J by 2 bases, leaving 14 bases between them. CDR1 and CDR2 (germline): LNHDA, SQIVND (reference sequence). The CDR3 covers 14 residues. CDR3 region: CASTLDSRQETQYF. The DNA for the CDR3 is TGTGCCAGTACCTTGGACAGTCGTCAAGAGACCCAGTACTTC.

The V and J genes are TRBV14 and TRBJ2-1, with D uncertain. Trimming took off 4 bases at V and 8 bases at J, with 9 bases between the two ends. This CDR3 region has 12 residues. The germline gives CDR1 SGHDN, CDR2 FVKESK. The DNA of the CDR3 is TGTGCCAGCAGCCCTATTAACCATGAGCAGTTCTTC. Its protein is CASSPINHEQFF.

The chain has TRBV27 and TRBJ2-7; TRBD1 is a possible D gene (6 bases). The CDR3 length is 14 residues. CDR1 is MNHEY and CDR2 is SMNVEV in the germline V gene (reference sequence). V dropped 5 bases and J dropped 12 bases, with 23 bases sitting between them. CDR3 in amino acids: CASSPLPPGALGYF. In nucleotides, the CDR3 is TGTGCCAGCAGTCCCCTCCCGCCAGGGGCCCTCGGGTACTTC.

This sequence joins TRBV5-6 and TRBJ2-1; D is undetermined. CDR1 is SGHDT, CDR2 YYEEEE, per germline. The CDR3 consists of 15 residues. The V and J ends lost 7 bases and 0 bases respectively, with 14 bases between them. The CDR3 protein is CASGNAGSSYNEQFF. In nucleotides, the CDR3 is TGTGCCAGCGGGAATGCCGGAAGCTCCTACAATGAGCAGTTCTTC.

The rearrangement uses TRBV13 and TRBJ1-1; TRBD1 matches at 10 bases. Germline V gene lookup returns CDR1 PRHDT and CDR2 FYEKMQ (reference sequence). V shed 1 base and J 5 bases; nucleotides not matched to a gene: 7. The CDR3 sequence is 16 residues long. The CDR3 nucleotides read TGTGCCAGCAGCTTAGCTCCCGGGACAGGGGTTACTGAAGCTTTCTTT. Protein product: CASSLAPGTGVTEAFF.

This chain uses TRBV5-1 with TRBJ2-7; D is uncertain. The CDR3 is 12 residues long. Germline-derived CDR1 and CDR2 are SGHRS and YFSETQ. The V end was cut by 1 base, the J end by 2 bases, with 4 bases between. CDR3 residues: CASSLHTYEQYF. CDR3 nucleotides: TGCGCCAGCAGCTTGCACACCTACGAGCAGTACTTC.